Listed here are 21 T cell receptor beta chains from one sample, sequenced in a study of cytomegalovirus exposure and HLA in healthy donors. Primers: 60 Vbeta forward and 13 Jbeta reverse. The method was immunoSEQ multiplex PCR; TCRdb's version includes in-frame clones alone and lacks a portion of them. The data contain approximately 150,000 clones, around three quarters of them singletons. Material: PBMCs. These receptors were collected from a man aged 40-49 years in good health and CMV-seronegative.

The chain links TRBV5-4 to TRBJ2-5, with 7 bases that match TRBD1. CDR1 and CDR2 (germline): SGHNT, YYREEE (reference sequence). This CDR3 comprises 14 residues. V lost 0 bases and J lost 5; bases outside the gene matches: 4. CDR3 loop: CASSLEGARETQYF. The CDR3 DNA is TGTGCCAGCAGCTTGGAGGGGGCCCGGGAGACCCAGTACTTC.

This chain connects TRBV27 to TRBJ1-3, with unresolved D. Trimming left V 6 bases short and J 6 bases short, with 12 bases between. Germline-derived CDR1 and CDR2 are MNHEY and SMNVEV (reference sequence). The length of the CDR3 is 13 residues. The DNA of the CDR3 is TGTGCCAGCAGCACCTCCTTAGAAAACACCATATATTTT. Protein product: CASSTSLENTIYF.

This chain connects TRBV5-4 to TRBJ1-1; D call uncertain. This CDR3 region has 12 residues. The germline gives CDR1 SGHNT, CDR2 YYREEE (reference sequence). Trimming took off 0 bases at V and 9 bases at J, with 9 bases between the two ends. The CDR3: CASSLGSEKAFF. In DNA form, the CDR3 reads TGTGCCAGCAGCTTGGGTAGTGAAAAAGCTTTCTTT. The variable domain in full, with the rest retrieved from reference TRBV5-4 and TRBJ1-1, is ETGVTQSPTHLIKTRGQQVTLRCSSQSGHNTVSWYQQALGQGPQFIFQYYREEENGRGNFPPRFSGLQFPNYSSELNVNALELDDSALYLCASSLGSEKAFFGQGTRLTVV.

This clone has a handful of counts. The CDR3 coding sequence is TGTGCCAGCAGTTCTCCGAAGGAGGGGGAGACCCAGTACTTC. Translated, it gives CASSSPKEGETQYF. The chain is built from TRBV5-6 and TRBJ2-5; D may be TRBD2 (6 bases). Trimming stripped 5 bases from V and 5 bases from J, with 16 bases between. Germline-derived CDR1 and CDR2 are SGHDT and YYEEEE. The CDR3 is made up of 14 amino acids.

This chain's CDR3 is CASSFGTGANEQFF. The CDR3 DNA sequence: TGTGCCAGCAGCTTCGGAACGGGAGCCAATGAGCAGTTCTTC. V is TRBV11-3 and J is TRBJ2-1, with D perhaps TRBD2 (6 bases). Germline assignment: CDR1 SGHNT and CDR2 YENEEA. V lost 3 bases to trimming and J lost 6 bases, with 12 bases between them. The CDR3 covers 14 residues.

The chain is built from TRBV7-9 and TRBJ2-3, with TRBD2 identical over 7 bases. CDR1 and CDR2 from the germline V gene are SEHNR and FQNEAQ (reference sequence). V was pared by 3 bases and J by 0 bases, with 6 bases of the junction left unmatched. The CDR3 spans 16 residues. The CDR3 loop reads CASSFPWGGSTDTQYF. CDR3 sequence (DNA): TGTGCCAGCAGCTTCCCTTGGGGGGGTAGCACAGATACGCAGTATTTT.

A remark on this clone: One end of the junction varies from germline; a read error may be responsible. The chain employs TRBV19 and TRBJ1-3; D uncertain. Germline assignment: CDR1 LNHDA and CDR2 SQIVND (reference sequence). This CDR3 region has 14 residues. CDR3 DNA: TGTGCCAGTAGTCCCTGGCCCCGGGGAAACGCCATATATTTT. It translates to CASSPWPRGNAIYF.

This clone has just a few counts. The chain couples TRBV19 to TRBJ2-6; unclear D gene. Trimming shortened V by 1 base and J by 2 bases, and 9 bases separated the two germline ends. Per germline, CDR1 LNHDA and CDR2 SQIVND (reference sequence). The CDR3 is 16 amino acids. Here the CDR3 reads CASSIVRGTGANVLTF. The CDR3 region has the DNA TGTGCCAGTAGTATAGTACGAGGTACTGGGGCCAACGTCCTGACTTTC.

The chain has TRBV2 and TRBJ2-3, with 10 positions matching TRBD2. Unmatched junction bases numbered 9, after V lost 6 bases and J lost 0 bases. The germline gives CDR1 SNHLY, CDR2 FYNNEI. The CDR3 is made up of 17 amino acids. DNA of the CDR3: TGTGCCAGCAGAGGACTAGCGGTCCTTATAAGCACAGATACGCAGTATTTT. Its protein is CASRGLAVLISTDTQYF.

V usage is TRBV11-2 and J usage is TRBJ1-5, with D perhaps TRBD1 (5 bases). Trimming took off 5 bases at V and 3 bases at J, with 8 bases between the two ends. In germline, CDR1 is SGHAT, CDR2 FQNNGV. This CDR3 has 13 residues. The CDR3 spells CASSRQNNQPQHF. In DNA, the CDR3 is TGTGCCAGCAGCCGACAGAACAATCAGCCCCAGCATTTT.

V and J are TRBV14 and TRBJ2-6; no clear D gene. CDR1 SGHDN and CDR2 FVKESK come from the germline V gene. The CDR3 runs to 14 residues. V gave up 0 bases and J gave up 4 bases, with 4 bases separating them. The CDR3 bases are TGTGCCAGCAGCCAAGACTCCGGGGCCAACGTCCTGACTTTC. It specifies CASSQDSGANVLTF.

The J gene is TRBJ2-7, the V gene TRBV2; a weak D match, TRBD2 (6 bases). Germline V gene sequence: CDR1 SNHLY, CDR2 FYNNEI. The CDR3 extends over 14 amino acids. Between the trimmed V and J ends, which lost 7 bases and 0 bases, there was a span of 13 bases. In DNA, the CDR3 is TGTGCCAGCAAGGTCGGGAGTAGCTCCTACGAGCAGTACTTC. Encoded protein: CASKVGSSSYEQYF.

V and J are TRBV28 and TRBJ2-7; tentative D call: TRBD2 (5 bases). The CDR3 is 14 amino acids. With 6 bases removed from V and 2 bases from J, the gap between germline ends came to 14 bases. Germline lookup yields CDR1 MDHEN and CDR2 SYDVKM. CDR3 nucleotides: TGTGCCAGCAGCACGGACTTCAGCCCCTACGAGCAGTACTTC. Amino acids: CASSTDFSPYEQYF. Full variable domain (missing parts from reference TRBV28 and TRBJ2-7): DVKVTQSSRYLVKRTGEKVFLECVQDMDHENMFWYRQDPGLGLRLIYFSYDVKMKEKGDIPEGYSVSREKKERFSLILESASTNQTSMYLCASSTDFSPYEQYFGPGTRLTVT.

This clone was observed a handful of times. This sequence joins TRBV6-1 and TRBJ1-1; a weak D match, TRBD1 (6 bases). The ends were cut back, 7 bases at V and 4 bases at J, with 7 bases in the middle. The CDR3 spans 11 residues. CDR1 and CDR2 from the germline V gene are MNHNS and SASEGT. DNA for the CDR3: TGTGCCAGCAAACAGGGCACTGAAGCTTTCTTT. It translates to CASKQGTEAFF.

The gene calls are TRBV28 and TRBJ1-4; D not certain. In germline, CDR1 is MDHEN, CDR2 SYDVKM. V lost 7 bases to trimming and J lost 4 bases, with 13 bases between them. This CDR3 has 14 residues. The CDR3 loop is CASNFRRLNEKLFF. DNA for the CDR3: TGTGCCAGCAATTTCCGCCGACTTAATGAAAAACTGTTTTTT.

The CDR3 DNA follows: TGTGCCAGCAGCACGGGACTAGCGGGCAATGAGCAGTTCTTC. It is translated as CASSTGLAGNEQFF. This chain uses TRBV13 with TRBJ2-1, with 12 bases lining up with TRBD2. The CDR3 runs to 14 residues. Trimming at V came to 5 bases and at J to 6 bases, leaving 2 bases not matched to a gene. Germline CDR1 and CDR2: PRHDT and FYEKMQ (reference sequence).

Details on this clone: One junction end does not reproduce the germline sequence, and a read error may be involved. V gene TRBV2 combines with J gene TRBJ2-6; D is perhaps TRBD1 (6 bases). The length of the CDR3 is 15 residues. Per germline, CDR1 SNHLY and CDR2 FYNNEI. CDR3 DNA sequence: TGTGCCACCGATCAGGGGTGGTCTGGGGCCAACGGCCTGACTTTC. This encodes CATDQGWSGANGLTF.

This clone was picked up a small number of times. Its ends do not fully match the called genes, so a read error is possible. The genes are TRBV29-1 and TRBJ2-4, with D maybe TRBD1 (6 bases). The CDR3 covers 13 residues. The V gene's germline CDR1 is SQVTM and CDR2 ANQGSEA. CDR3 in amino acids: CSTSIQDRNSQYF. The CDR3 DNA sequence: TGCAGCACATCTATACAGGACAGAAACAGTCAGTACTTC.

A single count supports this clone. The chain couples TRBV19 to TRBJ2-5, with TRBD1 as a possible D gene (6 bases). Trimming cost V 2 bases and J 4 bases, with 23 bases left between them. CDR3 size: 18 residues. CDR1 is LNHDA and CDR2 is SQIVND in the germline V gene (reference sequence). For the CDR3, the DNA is TGTGCCAGTAGTATAACCGGGACACTAGGGAAGACCGCAGAGACCCAGTACTTC. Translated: CASSITGTLGKTAETQYF. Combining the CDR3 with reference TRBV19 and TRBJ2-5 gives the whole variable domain DGGITQSPKYLFRKEGQNVTLSCEQNLNHDAMYWYRQDPGQGLRLIYYSQIVNDFQKGDIAEGYSVSREKKESFPLTVTSAQKNPTAFYLCASSITGTLGKTAETQYFGPGTRLLVL.

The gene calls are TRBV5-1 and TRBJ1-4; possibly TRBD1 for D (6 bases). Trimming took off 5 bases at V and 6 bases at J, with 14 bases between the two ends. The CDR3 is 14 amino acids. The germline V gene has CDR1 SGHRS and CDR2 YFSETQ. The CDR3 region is CASRFGTSDEKLFF. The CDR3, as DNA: TGCGCCAGCAGGTTCGGGACATCGGATGAAAAACTGTTTTTT.

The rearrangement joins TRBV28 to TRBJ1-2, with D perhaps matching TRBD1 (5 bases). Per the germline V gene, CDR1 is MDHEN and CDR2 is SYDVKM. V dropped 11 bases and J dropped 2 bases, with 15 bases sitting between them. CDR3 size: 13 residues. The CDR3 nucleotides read TGTGCCGTTAGCGGGGGAAGGAACTATGGCTACACCTTC. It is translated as CAVSGGRNYGYTF.